This T cell receptor (beta chain) was recorded in a study of T cell changes during pregnancy in multiple sclerosis. Trimming stripped 3 bases from V and 12 bases from J, with 24 bases between. Germline V gene sequence: CDR1 LNHNV, CDR2 YYDKDF (reference sequence). The CDR3 runs 16 residues. Here immunoSEQ multiplex PCR was the method, and the copy in TCRdb shows in-frame clones only, minus some. Of 65,000 to 85,000 clones listed, over 90% are singletons. V is TRBV15 and J is TRBJ2-1; D ambiguous. This TCR was sampled from a female donor with multiple sclerosis, enrolled in a pregnancy study. The sample was CD4+ T cells from peripheral blood mononuclear cells, taken after pregnancy. DNA for the CDR3: TGTGCCACCAGCAGCCCTTCCTCCGGAGTAAGCCGGGTGCAGTTCTTC. It specifies CATSSPSSGVSRVQFF.